This is a list of T cell receptor beta chains from one sample in a study of T cell repertoires in cytomegalovirus infection. No antigen has been identified for these receptors. A single record per CDR3 protein comes from TCRdb applying MiXCR to the reads. The sample holds approximately 730,000 distinct CDR3 sequences, under 35% seen once. The sample here was cultured CD8+ T cells from PBMCs, taken from culture after CMV antigen stimulation. The receptors derive from a human donor in good health (CMV status not recorded). Some clones in this sample may be carry-over from other donors' samples. CDR3s include the opening cysteine and the closing phenylalanine or tryptophan. A D gene is named only where the DNA matches it firmly. Clone size is stated in some rows and not others, as once, few, many or a class when expanded.

clone size: NA
V gene: TRBV7-9
J gene: TRBJ1-5
D gene: NA
CDR3 DNA: TGTGCCAGCAGCTTAGGGGGGTGGGGGTATCAGCCCCAGCATTTT
CDR3 protein: CASSLGGWGYQPQHF

clone size: NA
V gene: TRBV7-2
J gene: TRBJ2-5
D gene: TRBD2
CDR3 DNA: TGTGCCAGCAGCCTCGGGGGGGGGAGAGAGACCCAGTACTTC
CDR3 protein: CASSLGGGRETQYF

clone size: many
V gene: TRBV4-1
J gene: TRBJ2-1
D gene: TRBD1
CDR3 DNA: TGCGCCAGCAGCCCCCGGACAGGGGAGAGCAATGAGCAGTTCTTC
CDR3 protein: CASSPRTGESNEQFF

clone size: few
V gene: TRBV6-6
J gene: TRBJ2-3
D gene: TRBD2
CDR3 DNA: TGTGCCAGCCGTATACTAGCGGGTTCTAGCACAGATACGCAGTATTTT
CDR3 protein: CASRILAGSSTDTQYF

clone size: NA
V gene: TRBV7-9
J gene: TRBJ1-2
D gene: NA
CDR3 DNA: TGTGCCAGCAGCCCTTCAGGGCACTATGGCTACACCTTC
CDR3 protein: CASSPSGHYGYTF

clone size: few
V gene: TRBV7-9
J gene: TRBJ1-1
D gene: NA
CDR3 DNA: TGTGCCAGCAGCTTAGCACCGCACTTGAACACTGAAGCTTTCTTT
CDR3 protein: CASSLAPHLNTEAFF

clone size: NA
V gene: TRBV5-6
J gene: TRBJ2-2
D gene: TRBD1
CDR3 DNA: TGTGCCAGCAGAGGACAGGGATCCCCCGGGGAGCTGTTTTTT
CDR3 protein: CASRGQGSPGELFF

clone size: NA
V gene: TRBV15
J gene: TRBJ2-1
D gene: NA
CDR3 DNA: TGTGCCACCAGCAGAGATGTTGGCTTTAGGAATGAGCAGTTCTTC
CDR3 protein: CATSRDVGFRNEQFF

clone size: few
V gene: TRBV7-9
J gene: TRBJ1-6
D gene: NA
CDR3 DNA: TGTGCCATCCGTAAGGACGGGTTCCATTCACCCCTCCACTTT
CDR3 protein: CAIRKDGFHSPLHF

clone size: few
V gene: TRBV11-2
J gene: TRBJ1-1
D gene: NA
CDR3 DNA: TGTGCCAGCAGCTTAGATTACGGGGGGACTGAAGCTTTCTTT
CDR3 protein: CASSLDYGGTEAFF

clone size: NA
V gene: TRBV5-6
J gene: TRBJ1-4
D gene: NA
CDR3 DNA: TGTGCCAGCAGCCCGGGACGGCCAAATGAAAAACTGTTTTTT
CDR3 protein: CASSPGRPNEKLFF

clone size: NA
V gene: TRBV19
J gene: TRBJ1-1
D gene: NA
CDR3 DNA: TGTGCCAGTAGTGAAGGGACGGGTTTGAACACTGAAGCTTTCTTT
CDR3 protein: CASSEGTGLNTEAFF

clone size: NA
V gene: TRBV27
J gene: TRBJ2-1
D gene: TRBD2
CDR3 DNA: TGTGCCACCACTACGCTAGCGGGCTACAATGAGCAGTTCTTC
CDR3 protein: CATTTLAGYNEQFF

clone size: many
V gene: TRBV7-2
J gene: TRBJ1-6
D gene: TRBD1
CDR3 DNA: TGTGCCAGCAGCTTATCTGGACAGGGAACTTCACCCCTCCACTTT
CDR3 protein: CASSLSGQGTSPLHF

clone size: NA
V gene: TRBV4-1
J gene: TRBJ2-2
D gene: NA
CDR3 DNA: TGCGCCAGCAGCCCCCCGACGGGCCGGGGGGAGCTGTTTTTT
CDR3 protein: CASSPPTGRGELFF

clone size: NA
V gene: TRBV4-2
J gene: TRBJ2-3
D gene: TRBD1
CDR3 DNA: TGTGCCAGCAGCAAGACAGGGTTAGTTATGCGACGCACAGATACGCAGTATTTT
CDR3 protein: CASSKTGLVMRRTDTQYF

clone size: NA
V gene: TRBV24-1
J gene: TRBJ2-1
D gene: NA
CDR3 DNA: TGTGCCACCAAGGGGGGCAATGAGCAGTTCTTC
CDR3 protein: CATKGGNEQFF

clone size: NA
V gene: TRBV10-1
J gene: TRBJ1-1
D gene: NA
CDR3 DNA: TGCGCCAGCGGAGGGGGGGGCTTGAACACTGAAGCTTTCTTT
CDR3 protein: CASGGGGLNTEAFF

clone size: NA
V gene: TRBV10-3
J gene: TRBJ1-1
D gene: NA
CDR3 DNA: TGTGCCATCAGATTAGTGGTAGGCGCCGGGGTCACTGAAGCTTTCTTT
CDR3 protein: CAIRLVVGAGVTEAFF

clone size: many
V gene: TRBV6-1
J gene: TRBJ1-5
D gene: TRBD1
CDR3 DNA: TGTGCCAGCAGCCGACAGGGAGGCAATCAGCCCCAGCATTTT
CDR3 protein: CASSRQGGNQPQHF

clone size: few
V gene: TRBV19
J gene: TRBJ1-5
D gene: TRBD1
CDR3 DNA: TGTGCCAGTAGGACACAGGGGCAAGGCAATCAGCCCCAGCATTTT
CDR3 protein: CASRTQGQGNQPQHF

clone size: NA
V gene: TRBV18
J gene: TRBJ1-5
D gene: NA
CDR3 DNA: TGTGCCAGCTCACCTGAGCCCAGTCAGGACAATCAGCCCCAGCATTTT
CDR3 protein: CASSPEPSQDNQPQHF

clone size: NA
V gene: TRBV19
J gene: TRBJ1-5
D gene: NA
CDR3 DNA: TGTGCCAGTAGTATCGATGACAATTATAGCAATCAGCCCCAGCATTTT
CDR3 protein: CASSIDDNYSNQPQHF

clone size: once
V gene: TRBV4-1
J gene: TRBJ1-1
D gene: TRBD1
CDR3 DNA: TGCGCCAGCAGCCAAGTGCAGGGGGGGCCTGAAGCTTTCTTT
CDR3 protein: CASSQVQGGPEAFF

clone size: few
V gene: TRBV19
J gene: TRBJ2-7
D gene: TRBD1
CDR3 DNA: TGTGCCAGTAGTTTCCGCCGGGACAGGGACCACGAGCAGTACTTC
CDR3 protein: CASSFRRDRDHEQYF

clone size: few
V gene: TRBV6-2/TRBV6-3
J gene: TRBJ1-1
D gene: NA
CDR3 DNA: TGTGCCAGCGGTGGGGATCTAGGGGAAGCTTTCTTT
CDR3 protein: CASGGDLGEAFF

clone size: NA
V gene: TRBV6-5
J gene: TRBJ1-6
D gene: NA
CDR3 DNA: TGTGCCAGCAGTTACAAGGGGTACCATAATTCACCCCTCCACTTT
CDR3 protein: CASSYKGYHNSPLHF

clone size: many
V gene: TRBV10-3
J gene: TRBJ2-3
D gene: TRBD2
CDR3 DNA: TGTGCCATCAGTATAGCGGGGCGCACAGATACGCAGTATTTT
CDR3 protein: CAISIAGRTDTQYF

clone size: many
V gene: TRBV7-8
J gene: TRBJ2-5
D gene: NA
CDR3 DNA: TGTGCCAGCAGCTCCGGGACGGATGTAGAGACCCAGTACTTC
CDR3 protein: CASSSGTDVETQYF

clone size: NA
V gene: TRBV27
J gene: TRBJ1-4
D gene: NA
CDR3 DNA: TGTGCCAGCAGTCCCAACACGGGAAATGAAAAACTGTTTTTT
CDR3 protein: CASSPNTGNEKLFF

clone size: many
V gene: TRBV7-2
J gene: TRBJ2-1
D gene: TRBD1
CDR3 DNA: TGTGCCAGCAACGGGGACAGAGACTCCTACAATGAGCAGTTCTTC
CDR3 protein: CASNGDRDSYNEQFF

clone size: NA
V gene: TRBV28
J gene: TRBJ2-6
D gene: NA
CDR3 DNA: TGTGCCAGCAGTTTAGTGGGGGTAGCTGAATCCGGGGCCAACGTCCTGACTTTC
CDR3 protein: CASSLVGVAESGANVLTF

clone size: few
V gene: TRBV7-8
J gene: TRBJ2-1
D gene: NA
CDR3 DNA: TGTGCCAGCAGTGTTAGGACGCAGCAGTTCTTC
CDR3 protein: CASSVRTQQFF

clone size: NA
V gene: TRBV20-1
J gene: TRBJ2-4
D gene: NA
CDR3 DNA: TGCAGTGCTAAGGTCGGGGCGTGGGACATCAAAAACATTCAGTACTTC
CDR3 protein: CSAKVGAWDIKNIQYF

clone size: NA
V gene: TRBV11-1
J gene: TRBJ2-1
D gene: TRBD2
CDR3 DNA: TGTGCCAGCAGCTTATCCCGGACTTTCCTAGCGGGGGACTCCTACAATGAGCAGTTCTTC
CDR3 protein: CASSLSRTFLAGDSYNEQFF

clone size: few
V gene: TRBV7-6
J gene: TRBJ2-3
D gene: TRBD2
CDR3 DNA: TGTGCCAGCAGCCGCCGGACTAGTCCTAGCACAGATACGCAGTATTTT
CDR3 protein: CASSRRTSPSTDTQYF

clone size: many
V gene: TRBV7-8
J gene: TRBJ1-1
D gene: NA
CDR3 DNA: TGTGCCAGCAGCTTAGGCGCAGCCAAGTCCGACCTTAACACTGAAGCTTTCTTT
CDR3 protein: CASSLGAAKSDLNTEAFF

clone size: once
V gene: TRBV12-3/TRBV12-4
J gene: TRBJ2-2
D gene: NA
CDR3 DNA: TGTGCCAGCAGTAACCAAAGGCCCCCCTCAATTGATGTGGAGCTGTTTTTT
CDR3 protein: CASSNQRPPSIDVELFF

clone size: few
V gene: TRBV6-2/TRBV6-3
J gene: TRBJ1-1
D gene: NA
CDR3 DNA: TGTGCCAGCAGTCAACACAGGGAGCGAACTGAAGCTTTCTTT
CDR3 protein: CASSQHRERTEAFF

clone size: many
V gene: TRBV6-1
J gene: TRBJ2-5
D gene: TRBD2
CDR3 DNA: TGTGCCAGCAGGCATCCGAGCGGGGTGAGGGAGACCCAGTACTTC
CDR3 protein: CASRHPSGVRETQYF

clone size: NA
V gene: TRBV15
J gene: TRBJ2-2
D gene: NA
CDR3 DNA: TGTGCCACCAGCAGAGTTAGGGACATAGGGGCCGGGGAGCTGTTTTTT
CDR3 protein: CATSRVRDIGAGELFF

clone size: few
V gene: TRBV4-1
J gene: TRBJ2-5
D gene: NA
CDR3 DNA: TGCGCCAGCAGCCAAGTACAGCGATCACAAGAGACCCAGTACTTC
CDR3 protein: CASSQVQRSQETQYF

clone size: many
V gene: TRBV7-2
J gene: TRBJ2-3
D gene: NA
CDR3 DNA: TGTGCCAGCAGCTCCCCCGGCGGGGTTTACACAGATACGCAGTATTTT
CDR3 protein: CASSSPGGVYTDTQYF

clone size: many
V gene: TRBV7-2
J gene: TRBJ2-5
D gene: NA
CDR3 DNA: TGTGCCAGCAGCTTAGGGGGGGCAGGGACCCAGTACTTC
CDR3 protein: CASSLGGAGTQYF

clone size: few
V gene: TRBV12-3/TRBV12-4
J gene: TRBJ1-2
D gene: NA
CDR3 DNA: TGTGCCAGCAGTTTAATCGTACAGGGCGCCAATGGCTACACCTTC
CDR3 protein: CASSLIVQGANGYTF

clone size: NA
V gene: TRBV11-2
J gene: TRBJ1-6
D gene: NA
CDR3 DNA: TGTGCCAGCAGCCCGTGGAGGGGAGGGAATAATTCACCCCTCCACTTT
CDR3 protein: CASSPWRGGNNSPLHF

clone size: many
V gene: TRBV7-2
J gene: TRBJ2-1
D gene: TRBD2
CDR3 DNA: TGTGCCAGCAGTCGGACTAGCGGGGCTTTGTTCTACAATGAGCAGTTCTTC
CDR3 protein: CASSRTSGALFYNEQFF

clone size: NA
V gene: TRBV11-2
J gene: TRBJ2-1
D gene: NA
CDR3 DNA: TGTGCCAGCAGCTTAACCGGGAGCACCTACAATGAGCAGTTCTTC
CDR3 protein: CASSLTGSTYNEQFF

clone size: NA
V gene: TRBV7-9
J gene: TRBJ1-3
D gene: TRBD1
CDR3 DNA: TGTGCCAGCCAGGACAGGACGAGCTCTGGAAACACCATATATTTT
CDR3 protein: CASQDRTSSGNTIYF

clone size: many
V gene: TRBV7-6
J gene: TRBJ2-3
D gene: NA
CDR3 DNA: TGTGCCAGCAGCTCCTGGAGGGGGGTTAGCACAGATACGCAGTATTTT
CDR3 protein: CASSSWRGVSTDTQYF

clone size: NA
V gene: TRBV6-1
J gene: TRBJ2-6
D gene: NA
CDR3 DNA: TGTGCCAGCAGACGAACTGGGGCCAACGTCCTGACTTTC
CDR3 protein: CASRRTGANVLTF

clone size: NA
V gene: TRBV28
J gene: TRBJ1-2
D gene: TRBD1
CDR3 DNA: TGTGCCAGCAGTTTGCTTCCCGGGGACAGGGGTGACTATGGCTACACCTTC
CDR3 protein: CASSLLPGDRGDYGYTF